The rows below give T cell receptor beta chains drawn from one sample of a study of regulatory T cells in long-lasting Graves disease. TCRdb processed the multiplex PCR reads anew with MiXCR; each CDR3 protein has one entry. The sample shows roughly 500,000 distinct CDR3 sequences, 9.5% to 15% of them seen only once. These data also featured in a second study, about T cells in Graves' hyperthyroidism and ophthalmopathy.

The material sequenced was peripheral blood mononuclear cells (PBMCs), taken at new diagnosis, from a patient treated with antithyroid drugs. The receptors come from a woman under 40 with Graves disease. Each CDR3 is given with its conserved first and last residue. A D gene is named only where the DNA matches it firmly. A clone size is listed for some rows: how often the clone was seen (once, few, many), or a class if it is expanded.

size	J	V	D	DNA	CDR3
-	TRBJ2-1	TRBV11-2	TRBD2	TGTGCCAGCAGCTTAGATGTGCTAGCGGGAGGGCAAAATGAGCAGTTCTTC	CASSLDVLAGGQNEQFF
many	TRBJ2-5	TRBV12-3/TRBV12-4	TRBD2	TGTGCCAGCAGTTTCAGCGGGGTTACCGGCGAGACCCAGTACTTC	CASSFSGVTGETQYF
few	TRBJ1-1	TRBV29-1	-	TGCAGCGCCCTGGGAGTAACTGAAGCTTTCTTT	CSALGVTEAFF
many	TRBJ1-1	TRBV10-3	-	TGTGCCATCAGTCGCACCACAGGGTTGAGCATGAACACTGAAGCTTTCTTT	CAISRTTGLSMNTEAFF
-	TRBJ2-7	TRBV5-1	-	TGCGCCAGTAAATACAGGGTTCAGGACTCCTACGAGCAGTACTTC	CASKYRVQDSYEQYF
many	TRBJ2-1	TRBV19	TRBD1	TGTGCCAGTAGTACTCCGGGACAGACGTCCAATGAGCAGTTCTTC	CASSTPGQTSNEQFF
many	TRBJ2-1	TRBV11-2	-	TGTGCCAGCAGCTTTGTCGGCCCGACCTACGGTGAGCAGTTCTTC	CASSFVGPTYGEQFF
-	TRBJ2-4	TRBV7-9	-	TGTGCCAGCAGCTTAGTACGCAGGAAAAACATTCAGTACTTC	CASSLVRRKNIQYF
many	TRBJ2-2	TRBV13	-	TGTGCCAGCAGCTTAGGCATTATAGCCGTGAACACCGGGGAGCTGTTTTTT	CASSLGIIAVNTGELFF
-	TRBJ2-5	TRBV25-1	-	TGTGCCAGCAGTAGGAAAGGGGGGTTTGAGACCCAGTACTTC	CASSRKGGFETQYF
many	TRBJ2-7	TRBV7-7	TRBD2	TGTGCCAGCAGCTGCGGGACTAGCGGGAGTATAGACTACGAGCAGTACTTC	CASSCGTSGSIDYEQYF
-	TRBJ2-4	TRBV10-1	-	TGCGCCAGCAGTGAGGGGCAGGGGATTGGAACCAAAAACATTCAGTACTTC	CASSEGQGIGTKNIQYF
few	TRBJ1-3	TRBV19	-	TGTGCCAGTAGGCCACAGGGAGGTGCGGGAAACACCATATATTTT	CASRPQGGAGNTIYF
-	TRBJ2-7	TRBV20-1	TRBD2	TGCAGTGCAACGCCACTAGCGGGAGCCCTCTACGAGCAGTACTTC	CSATPLAGALYEQYF
many	TRBJ2-3	TRBV3-1	-	TGTGCCAGCAGCCACGCACCCCTAGCGACCACAGATACGCAGTATTTT	CASSHAPLATTDTQYF
many	TRBJ2-3	TRBV2	-	TGTGCCAGCAAAGGGGACACAGATACGCAGTATTTT	CASKGDTDTQYF
-	TRBJ2-3	TRBV2	TRBD2	TGTGCCAGCAGGACTAGCGGGGGTTACACAGATACGCAGTATTTT	CASRTSGGYTDTQYF
-	TRBJ1-1	TRBV10-2	-	TGCGCCAGCAGTGAGTCCCACAGGACAGCCGAAGCTTTCTTT	CASSESHRTAEAFF
many	TRBJ2-4	TRBV2	TRBD2	TGTGCCAGCAGCGGGACTAGCGGGACTCTAGCCAAAAACATTCAGTACTTC	CASSGTSGTLAKNIQYF
many	TRBJ2-3	TRBV7-2	TRBD2	TGTGCCAGCAGCCCTAGCCTCCTGGCGGGAGTGACAGATACGCAGTATTTT	CASSPSLLAGVTDTQYF
-	TRBJ2-3	TRBV4-1	TRBD1	TGCGCCAGCAGCCGCCTGGGACAGCGAGATACGCAGTATTTT	CASSRLGQRDTQYF
many	TRBJ2-1	TRBV2	TRBD2	TGTGCCAGCAGTGGACTTCAGGGCGGGAGGGCCAGGAATGAGCAGTTCTTC	CASSGLQGGRARNEQFF
many	TRBJ2-7	TRBV11-3	-	TGTGCCAGCAGCTTAGATGGAGCGGGCCGGCAGTACTTC	CASSLDGAGRQYF
few	TRBJ2-3	TRBV5-1	-	TGCGCCAGCAGCTTGGGGTACGCAGATACGCAGTATTTT	CASSLGYADTQYF
many	TRBJ1-2	TRBV28	-	TGTGCCAGCTCGTTAAGGGGCGCGGGAGGCTACACCTTC	CASSLRGAGGYTF
many	TRBJ2-1	TRBV7-8	TRBD2	TGTGCCAGCAGCTTGGGTAGCGGGGCCTCCACTGAGCAGTTCTTC	CASSLGSGASTEQFF
many	TRBJ1-2	TRBV2	-	TGTGCCAGCAGTGAAACGCGACAGGACAATGGCTACACCTTC	CASSETRQDNGYTF
many	TRBJ1-2	TRBV28	-	TGTGCCAGCAGTTTATCCCCAGGACCCTATGGCTACACCTTC	CASSLSPGPYGYTF
many	TRBJ1-1	TRBV20-1	-	TGCAGTGCTAGACGGGGCAGGGGAAGAATTTCTGAAGCTTTCTTT	CSARRGRGRISEAFF
-	TRBJ1-1	TRBV19	-	TGTGCCAGTAGTATAGACAGCGTGACGGACACTGAAGCTTTCTTT	CASSIDSVTDTEAFF
many	TRBJ2-7	TRBV14	-	TGTGCCAGCAGCCTTAATAACTGGAACTACGAGCAGTACTTC	CASSLNNWNYEQYF